This T cell receptor beta chain comes out of a study of regulatory T cells in long-lasting Graves disease. Described time point: newly diagnosed GD, antithyroid drugs for less than 3 months. Preparation of the TCR library used RNA extracted from PBMCs. Arm-PCR with iRepertoire HTBI primers amplified the CDR3 regions for these TCR beta libraries. TCRdb re-called the multiplex PCR reads with MiXCR, one entry per CDR3 protein. Here the sample spans some 330,000 distinct CDR3 sequences, around 11% being singletons. The CDR3 extends over 15 amino acids. Trimming pared 3 bases from V and 3 bases from J, leaving 11 bases between. This clonotype was found many times. These same data were also listed under a study on T cells in Graves' hyperthyroidism and ophthalmopathy.

The starting material was peripheral blood mononuclear cells (PBMCs), obtained at new diagnosis, from a patient treated with antithyroid drugs. The receptor comes from a woman under 30 with Graves disease. The chain employs TRBV12-3 or TRBV12-4 and TRBJ1-4, with TRBD1 as a possible D gene (5 bases). CDR3 sequence reads: CASSFAGGANEKLFF. DNA of the CDR3: TGTGCCAGCAGTTTTGCCGGGGGGGCTAATGAAAAACTGTTTTTT.